Described below is a single T cell receptor beta chain sequence and its context. These data come from a study of T cell responses to AZD1222 COVID-19 vaccine. The CDR3 runs 16 residues. Trimming took 3 bases from V and 3 from J; bases not matched to a gene: 4. Germline-derived CDR1 and CDR2 are KGHDR and SFDVKD. Clones were read by immunoSEQ multiplex PCR, and TCRdb kept only the in-frame ones, dropping some. The data show fewer than 300,000 clones, with approximately 93% seen just once and 0.55% held by the top ten. Here the sequenced sample was peripheral blood, taken on day 0 of AZD1222 vaccination. This chain joins TRBV24-1 and TRBJ1-6; TRBD1 agrees at 7 bases. This receptor was identified in an adult in good health. The DNA of the CDR3 is TGTGCCACCAGTGATGGGGGACAGCTCTATAATTCACCCCTCCACTTT. Protein: CATSDGGQLYNSPLHF.